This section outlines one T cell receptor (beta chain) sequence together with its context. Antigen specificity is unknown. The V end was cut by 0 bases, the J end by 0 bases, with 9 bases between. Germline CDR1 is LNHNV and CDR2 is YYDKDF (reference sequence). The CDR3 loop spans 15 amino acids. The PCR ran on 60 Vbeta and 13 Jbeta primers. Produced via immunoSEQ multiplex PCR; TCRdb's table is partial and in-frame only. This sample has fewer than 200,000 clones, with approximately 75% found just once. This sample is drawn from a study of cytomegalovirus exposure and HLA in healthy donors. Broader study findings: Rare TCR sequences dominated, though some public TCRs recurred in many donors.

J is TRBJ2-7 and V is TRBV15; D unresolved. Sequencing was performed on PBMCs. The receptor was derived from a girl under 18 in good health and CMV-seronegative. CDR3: CATSRDPASSYEQYF. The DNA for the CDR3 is TGTGCCACCAGCAGAGATCCAGCTAGCTCCTACGAGCAGTACTTC.